The T cell receptor (beta chain) described here comes from a study of blood T cell repertoires in COVID-19. Turning to the study itself: Sources were T cells, B-cell-depleted T cells, or PBMCs; the material itself was cDNA or gDNA.

In the study's own analysis: Amplification with reference gene primers provided the estimates of nucleated cell counts. Profiling relied on immunoSEQ multiplex PCR, and the TCRdb table lists in-frame clones only, not all of them. The DNA gave D and trimming, while V, J and clone size come from that table. The sample lists hundreds of thousands of clones; 70% to 90% were seen once. Germline CDR1 reads LGHNA; CDR2 reads YNFKEQ. CDR3 length: 17 amino acids. Trimming took 2 bases from V and 4 from J; bases not matched to a gene: 9. The TCR sequence derives from a man between 35 and 55 years old with acute or convalescent COVID-19. Sequenced sample: peripheral blood. The rearrangement joins TRBV4-2 to TRBJ1-4, with 8 bases aligning to TRBD1. The CDR3 bases are TGTGCCAGCAGCCAAAACCGGGACAGGTCCCTTAATGAAAAACTGTTTTTT. Protein product: CASSQNRDRSLNEKLFF.